The clone carrying this T cell receptor (beta chain) was counted a few times. Its antigen remains unknown. Trimming shortened V by 0 bases and J by 8 bases, and 11 bases separated the two germline ends. The CDR3 sequence is 14 residues long. In germline, CDR1 is SGHDT, CDR2 YYEEEE. The data are from a study of response to subunit inactivated influenza vaccine. Study-wide results and caveats: The authors proposed limited new T cell recruitment per seasonal influenza vaccination.

TCRdb re-analysed the RT-PCR reads in MiXCR, keeping a single row per CDR3 protein. The profile shows around 150,000 distinct CDR3 sequences, around 9.9% of them singletons. V is TRBV5-6 and J is TRBJ2-2, with D possibly TRBD1 on 5 matching bases. The sequence was collected from a man over 45 who received an inactivated influenza vaccine. Sequencing used non-naive T cells sorted from PBMCs, obtained 45 days after vaccination. The CDR3 bases are TGTGCCAGCAGCTTGGCCTCAGGGTCGGGGGAGCTGTTTTTT. Its protein is CASSLASGSGELFF.